This T cell receptor (beta chain) comes out of a study of T cell repertoires in cytomegalovirus infection. At the level of the study: Carrying CMV and the relevant HLA type showed in public TCR beta signatures. Overall study results and limits: Dominating the ex vivo response were TCR beta clonotypes that were CMV-specific and HLA-C-restricted.

Via MiXCR, TCRdb re-called the reads, giving one row per CDR3 protein. The table includes about 400,000 distinct CDR3 sequences, around a sixth detected once. The germline V and J ends were trimmed by 0 bases and 5 bases, with 11 bases remaining between them. Germline V gives CDR1 SGHRS, CDR2 YFSETQ. CDR3 length equals 14 residues. This clonotype was seen at least ten times. Its antigen is still unknown. Sequencing input: PBMCs. The TCR originated in a human donor in good health (CMV status not recorded). Some clones in this sample may be carry-over from other donors' samples. The genes are TRBV5-1 and TRBJ1-2; D gene uncertain. The CDR3 DNA follows: TGCGCCAGCAGCTTGGAGACCACTAGATATGGCTACACCTTC. Protein sequence: CASSLETTRYGYTF.